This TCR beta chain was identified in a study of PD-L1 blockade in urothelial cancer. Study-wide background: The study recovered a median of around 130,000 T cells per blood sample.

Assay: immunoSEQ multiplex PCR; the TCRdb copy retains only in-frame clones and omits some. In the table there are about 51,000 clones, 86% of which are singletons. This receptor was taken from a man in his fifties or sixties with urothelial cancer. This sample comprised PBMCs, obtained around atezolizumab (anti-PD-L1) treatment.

This CDR3 is CASSLGGNSIYEQYF. The CDR3 nucleotides are TGTGCCAGCAGCTTGGGAGGGAATAGTATCTACGAGCAGTACTTC. V usage is TRBV5-8 and J usage is TRBJ2-7, with D possibly TRBD2 on 5 matching bases. The germline gives CDR1 SGHTS, CDR2 YDEGEE. The CDR3 totals 15 residues. Trimming removed 0 bases from V and 3 bases from J, with 13 bases in between.